These T cell receptor beta chains were read from a single sample in a study of T cell responses to AZD1222 COVID-19 vaccine. Clones were read by immunoSEQ multiplex PCR, and TCRdb kept only the in-frame ones, dropping some. This sample carries 70,000 or so clones, roughly 90% of them seen once, and the ten largest clones take 7.5% to 9.5%. Specimen: peripheral blood, collected on day 0 of AZD1222 vaccination. The receptors derive from an adult in good health. The CDR3 runs from the conserved cysteine through the conserved F or W. The D gene is left open where the match is weak. Where a row states a size, it is once, few, many or the class of an expanded clone; other rows omit it.

clone size | J gene | D gene | V gene | CDR3 protein | CDR3 DNA
- | TRBJ1-5 | - | TRBV28 | CASSAPGYQPQHF | TGTGCCAGCAGTGCACCAGGGTATCAGCCCCAGCATTTT
- | TRBJ2-7 | - | TRBV28 | CASSFGDRLAQGPRKNYEQYF | TGTGCCAGCAGTTTCGGGGATCGTCTAGCGCAGGGGCCCCGAAAAAACTACGAGCAGTACTTC
once | TRBJ2-7 | - | TRBV5-4 | CASSLDRYEQYF | TGTGCCAGCAGCTTGGATCGGTACGAGCAGTACTTC
- | TRBJ2-2 | - | TRBV28 | CASSLSTGRLFGTGELFF | TGTGCCAGCAGTTTATCTACAGGGCGGCTTTTCGGGACCGGGGAGCTGTTTTTT
- | TRBJ2-3 | - | TRBV27 | CASSRTSADTDTQYF | TGTGCCAGCAGCCGAACTTCGGCGGATACAGATACGCAGTATTTT
- | TRBJ2-1 | TRBD1 | TRBV6-5 | CASWTGAYNEQFF | TGTGCCAGCTGGACAGGGGCCTACAATGAGCAGTTCTTC
- | TRBJ1-5 | - | TRBV28 | CASSNNQPQHF | TGTGCCAGCAGTAACAATCAGCCCCAGCATTTT
- | TRBJ1-2 | TRBD1 | TRBV4-1 | CASSLTGGGNGYTF | TGCGCCAGCAGCCTGACAGGGGGTGGGAATGGCTACACCTTC
- | TRBJ2-1 | - | TRBV6-4 | CASSDSIQAALFF | TGTGCCAGCAGTGACTCGATTCAGGCCGCGTTGTTCTTC
- | TRBJ1-1 | TRBD1 | TRBV25-1 | CASRFPGGTEAFF | TGTGCCAGCAGGTTCCCAGGGGGGACTGAAGCTTTCTTT
- | TRBJ2-1 | - | TRBV29-1 | CSVGYDNEQFF | TGCAGCGTTGGATACGACAATGAGCAGTTCTTC
once | TRBJ2-7 | - | TRBV27 | CASSLSPGVGYEQYF | TGTGCCAGCAGTTTAAGCCCAGGGGTTGGGTACGAGCAGTACTTC
once | TRBJ1-2 | - | TRBV7-2 | CASSVDRRDGYGYTF | TGTGCCAGCAGCGTAGACAGGAGGGACGGCTATGGCTACACCTTC
- | TRBJ2-1 | TRBD1 | TRBV5-8 | CASSLVATGGIDEQFF | TGTGCCAGCAGCTTGGTGGCGACAGGGGGCATCGATGAGCAGTTCTTC
- | TRBJ2-3 | - | TRBV5-1 | CASRPDSTSTDTQYF | TGCGCCAGCAGGCCGGACTCAACAAGCACAGATACGCAGTATTTT
few | TRBJ2-7 | TRBD2 | TRBV14 | CASSQTSGFFYEQYF | TGTGCCAGCAGCCAGACTAGCGGATTCTTCTACGAGCAGTACTTC
- | TRBJ1-1 | TRBD1 | TRBV2 | CASRGTGMNTEAFF | TGTGCCAGCAGAGGGACAGGAATGAACACTGAAGCTTTCTTT
- | TRBJ1-1 | TRBD1 | TRBV5-1 | CASSLVVIGTGASGEAFF | TGCGCCAGCAGCTTGGTAGTTATAGGGACAGGGGCTTCTGGGGAAGCTTTCTTT
- | TRBJ2-7 | TRBD2 | TRBV6-2/TRBV6-3 | CASSYRRAGGHEQYF | TGTGCCAGCAGTTACCGTAGAGCGGGAGGCCACGAGCAGTACTTC
- | TRBJ1-4 | - | TRBV12-3/TRBV12-4 | CASSLVGNEKLFF | TGTGCCAGCAGTTTAGTCGGGAATGAAAAACTGTTTTTT
- | TRBJ1-3 | - | TRBV2 | CASSDPSSGNTIYF | TGTGCCAGCAGTGACCCAAGCTCTGGAAACACCATATATTTT
- | TRBJ2-5 | - | TRBV15 | CATSRVPRQVSETQYF | TGTGCCACCAGCAGAGTCCCCCGACAGGTCAGCGAGACCCAGTACTTC
few | TRBJ2-1 | - | TRBV5-1 | CATKKPGSNEQFF | TGCGCCACCAAGAAGCCGGGGAGCAATGAGCAGTTCTTC